This entry describes one TCR beta chain. Looked up from germline, CDR1 is DFQATT and CDR2 is SNEGSKA (reference sequence). The CDR3 covers 15 residues. The ends were cut back, 2 bases at V and 3 bases at J, with 13 bases in the middle. This sample is drawn from a study of CD8 T cells in ankylosing spondylitis. TCRdb used MiXCR to reprocess the 5' RACE reads, holding one entry per CDR3 protein. This repertoire shows over 130,000 distinct CDR3 sequences, under 45% found once; its top ten account for about 15%. The gene calls are TRBV20-1 and TRBJ1-4; D might be TRBD1 (5 bases). The TCR comes from a male donor with ankylosing spondylitis. Sequencing was performed on synovial fluid, either unsorted or a sorted T cell fraction (not recorded which). CDR3 sequence reads: CSARFLDSSNEKLFF. In DNA form, the CDR3 reads TGCAGTGCTAGATTTCTCGACAGCTCTAATGAAAAACTGTTTTTT.